This TCR beta chain emerged from a study of cytomegalovirus exposure and HLA in healthy donors. On the study more broadly: A later analysis reported the approximately 120 validation repertoires used the same platform as the approximately 660 first-cohort repertoires.

Libraries were prepared by immunoSEQ multiplex PCR; TCRdb keeps only in-frame clonotypes and omits some of them. Of approximately 88,000 clones listed, 96% are singletons. Trimming shortened V by 1 base and J by 3 bases, and 6 bases separated the two germline ends. There are 13 residues in the CDR3. Per the germline V gene, CDR1 is SGHVS and CDR2 is FQNEAQ. The chain employs TRBV7-8 and TRBJ1-2; D remains ambiguous. The clonotype originates from a woman aged 18-29 years in good health and CMV-seronegative. Sample: PBMCs. CDR3 loop: CASSLGQDYGYTF. The CDR3 DNA reads TGTGCCAGCAGCTTAGGCCAGGACTATGGCTACACCTTC.